The 16 T cell receptor beta chains given below trace back to one sample, sequenced in a study of blood T cell repertoires in COVID-19. Using immunoSEQ multiplex PCR, the repertoire was profiled, and TCRdb retains in-frame clones only, with some absent. This table has 95,000 to 150,000 clones, roughly four fifths appearing once. The source material was peripheral blood. Every receptor here comes from a woman aged 50 to 60 with acute or convalescent COVID-19.

This rearrangement joins TRBV9 to TRBJ2-1; D not resolved. Trimming removed 0 bases at V and 9 bases at J, with 7 bases between. The CDR3 loop spans 12 amino acids. Germline CDR1 reads SGDLS; CDR2 reads YYNGEE. The CDR3 nucleotides read TGTGCCAGCAGCGTAGGGTGGAGTGAGCAGTTCTTC. It specifies CASSVGWSEQFF.

This chain joins TRBV28 and TRBJ1-2; D possibly corresponds to TRBD1 (5 bases). Germline CDR1 is MDHEN and CDR2 is SYDVKM. The V gene lost 4 bases and the J gene lost 8 bases, with 23 bases spanning the gap. The CDR3 sequence is 16 residues long. The CDR3 spells CASSSASEAGTGGYTF. The CDR3, as DNA: TGTGCCAGCAGTTCAGCCAGCGAGGCGGGGACCGGCGGCTACACCTTC.

The CDR3, as DNA: TGTGCCAGCAGTTCCGGGACTAGCGGGTACGAGCAGTACTTC. Its translation: CASSSGTSGYEQYF. The genes are TRBV4-2 and TRBJ2-7, with 12 bases fitting TRBD2. The germline CDR1 and CDR2 sequences are LGHNA and YNFKEQ. The CDR3 consists of 14 residues. Trimming took 6 bases from V and 4 from J; bases not matched to a gene: 4.

This clone was detected ten times or more. Here the CDR3 reads CASSDLGQEINQPQHF. The DNA for the CDR3 is TGTGCCAGCAGTGACTTGGGACAGGAGATCAATCAGCCCCAGCATTTT. V and J are TRBV6-4 and TRBJ1-5; 8 bases are shared with TRBD1. CDR1 MRHNA and CDR2 SNTAGT come from the germline V gene. Germline trimming cut 1 base from V and 3 bases from J; bases unmatched to any gene: 5. The length of the CDR3 is 16 residues.

V is TRBV28 and J is TRBJ1-6, with D tentatively TRBD1 (5 bases). Per germline, CDR1 MDHEN and CDR2 SYDVKM. The V and J ends lost 5 bases and 7 bases respectively, with 18 bases between them. This CDR3 has 16 residues. The CDR3 nucleotides read TGTGCCAGCAGTCTTACCCAGGGTTCTCAAAATTCACCCCTCCACTTT. Its protein is CASSLTQGSQNSPLHF.

Written as DNA, the CDR3 is TGTGCCAGCAGCCTGCGACTAGCCCGGGAGACCCAGTACTTC. Its translation is CASSLRLARETQYF. The chain has TRBV7-9 and TRBJ2-5; the match to TRBD2 covers 7 bases. Per germline, CDR1 SEHNR and CDR2 FQNEAQ (reference sequence). The length of the CDR3 is 14 residues. V was pared by 5 bases and J by 5 bases, with 8 bases of the junction left unmatched. Variable domain in full (rest from reference TRBV7-9 and TRBJ2-5): DTGVSQNPRHKITKRGQNVTFRCDPISEHNRLYWYRQTLGQGPEFLTYFQNEAQLEKSRLLSDRFSAERPKGSFSTLEIQRTEQGDSAMYLCASSLRLARETQYFGPGTRLLVL.

The rearrangement links TRBV3-1 (or the pseudogene TRBV3-2) to TRBJ2-1; 11 positions match TRBD2. Germline-derived CDR1 and CDR2 are LGHDT and YNNKEL (reference sequence). The CDR3 is 15 residues long. With V trimmed by 7 bases and J by 4 bases, 6 bases remained unmatched. As DNA, the CDR3 is TGTGCCAGCACCCGACTAGCGGGACTGTACAATGAGCAGTTCTTC. It yields the protein CASTRLAGLYNEQFF.

The CDR3 coding sequence is TGTGCCAGCAGTACAGGGGGAGGGCCCCAGCATTTT. Amino acid sequence: CASSTGGGPQHF. This chain connects TRBV6-5 to TRBJ1-5, with 8 bases identical to TRBD1. Trimming cost V 5 bases and J 9 bases; bases outside gene matches: 3. Germline V lookup: CDR1 MNHEY, CDR2 SVGAGI. This CDR3 contains 12 residues.

This sequence joins TRBV28 and TRBJ2-2; 8 nucleotides align to TRBD2. In germline, CDR1 is MDHEN, CDR2 SYDVKM. After removal of 7 bases from V and 5 bases from J, the junction contained 12 bases not matched to a gene. The CDR3 is 16 residues long. CDR3 sequence reads: CASKIRLASGTGELFF. The DNA of the CDR3 is TGTGCCAGCAAAATAAGACTAGCGAGCGGGACCGGGGAGCTGTTTTTT.

This chain connects TRBV5-1 to TRBJ1-5; no definite D call. V was clipped by 4 bases and J by 2 bases, with 10 bases between them. This CDR3 is 14 amino acids long. The germline gives CDR1 SGHRS, CDR2 YFSETQ. In DNA form, the CDR3 reads TGCGCCAGCAGCGCGGGGAATGGCAATCAGCCCCAGCATTTT. Translation gives CASSAGNGNQPQHF.

The V call is TRBV27, the J call TRBJ1-2, with 8 positions matching TRBD1. The CDR3 consists of 14 residues. The V segment lost 3 bases and the J segment 3 bases; nucleotides outside the gene matches: 3. Germline V gives CDR1 MNHEY, CDR2 SMNVEV (reference sequence). In DNA form, the CDR3 reads TGTGCCAGCAGTTTTCAGGGGGCAGACTATGGCTACACCTTC. Protein sequence: CASSFQGADYGYTF.

The chain couples TRBV12-3 or TRBV12-4 to TRBJ1-6, with a tentative D call TRBD1 (6 bases). The CDR3 covers 13 residues. The V end lost 6 bases, the J end lost 10 bases, and 13 bases lay between the germline ends. The CDR3 loop reads CASSRGRISPLHF. As DNA, the CDR3 is TGTGCCAGCAGCAGGGGTAGGATCTCACCCCTCCACTTT.

CDR3 region: CASSYRGKNTEAFF. As DNA, the CDR3 is TGTGCCAGCAGCTACAGGGGGAAGAACACTGAAGCTTTCTTT. The chain carries TRBV3-1 (or the pseudogene TRBV3-2) and TRBJ1-1; 8 bases align to TRBD1. The CDR3 contains 14 residues. Trimming cost V 5 bases and J 1 base; bases outside gene matches: 3. Germline CDR1 and CDR2: LGHDT and YNNKEL (reference sequence).

In its sample, this clone was seen once. V and J are TRBV12-2 and TRBJ1-2; the DNA was not used to check the table's D call, TRBD1. TRBV12-2 is labeled a pseudogene. The CDR3 consists of 19 residues. The chain's CDR3 is CASRIRWTAGDRGRGGYTF. CDR3 sequence (DNA): TGTGCAAGTCGCATTCGGTGGACAGCCGGAGACAGGGGGCGTGGTGGCTACACCTTC.

This clone was seen only once. The V and J genes are TRBV2 and TRBJ1-5; D is unclear. This CDR3 is built from 15 residues. Germline values: CDR1 SNHLY, CDR2 FYNNEI. Trimming pared 0 bases from V and 7 bases from J, leaving 13 bases between. Here the CDR3 DNA reads TGTGCCAGCAGTGAAGCGCTGGAGGGTAGGCAGCCCCAGCATTTT. It encodes CASSEALEGRQPQHF.

This clone has ten or more counts. This sequence joins TRBV3-1 (or the pseudogene TRBV3-2) and TRBJ1-6, with a possible D match to TRBD1 (6 bases). Germline CDR1 reads LGHDT; CDR2 reads YNNKEL (reference sequence). The V end lost 5 bases, the J end lost 6 bases, and 11 bases lay between the germline ends. The CDR3 has 14 amino acids. CDR3 residues: CASSLGQSNSPLHF. The CDR3 region has the DNA TGTGCCAGCAGCTTGGGACAAAGTAATTCACCCCTCCACTTT.